Below, one T cell receptor (beta chain) is given with its context. The repertoire was sequenced with immunoSEQ multiplex PCR; TCRdb's copy has only in-frame clones and lacks some. The table includes 90,000 to 120,000 clones, 88% detected once. The sample belongs to a study of blood T cell repertoires in COVID-19. CDR3 size: 11 residues. Germline V lookup: CDR1 MDHEN, CDR2 SYDVKM. V lost 4 bases and J 9 bases, leaving 7 bases between the germline ends. The chain couples TRBV28 to TRBJ1-5; D remains unclear. The sequenced sample was peripheral blood. This clonotype was obtained from a man aged 50 to 60 with active or convalescent COVID-19. CDR3 sequence: CASSYRGPQHF. The CDR3 coding sequence is TGTGCCAGCAGTTACCGGGGGCCCCAGCATTTT.